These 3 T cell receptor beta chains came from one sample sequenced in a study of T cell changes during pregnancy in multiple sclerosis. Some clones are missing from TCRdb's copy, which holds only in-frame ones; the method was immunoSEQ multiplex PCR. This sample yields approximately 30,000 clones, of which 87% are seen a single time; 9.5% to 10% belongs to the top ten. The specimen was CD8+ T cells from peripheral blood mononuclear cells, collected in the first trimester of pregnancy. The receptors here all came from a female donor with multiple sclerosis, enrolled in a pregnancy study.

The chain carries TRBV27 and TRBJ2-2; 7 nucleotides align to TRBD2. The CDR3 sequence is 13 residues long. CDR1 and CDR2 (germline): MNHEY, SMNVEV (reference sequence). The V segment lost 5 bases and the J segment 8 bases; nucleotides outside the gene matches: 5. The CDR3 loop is CASSGAGVGELFF. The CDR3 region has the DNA TGTGCCAGCAGTGGTGCGGGGGTGGGGGAGCTGTTTTTT.

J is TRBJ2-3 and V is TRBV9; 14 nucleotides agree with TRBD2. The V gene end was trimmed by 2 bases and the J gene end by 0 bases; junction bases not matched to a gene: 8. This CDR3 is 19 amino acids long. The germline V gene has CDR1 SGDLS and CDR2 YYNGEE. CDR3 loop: CASSVPGLAGAASTDTQYF. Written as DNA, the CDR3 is TGTGCCAGCAGCGTCCCGGGACTAGCGGGGGCTGCTAGCACAGATACGCAGTATTTT. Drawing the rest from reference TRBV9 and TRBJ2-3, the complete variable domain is DSGVTQTPKHLITATGQRVTLRCSPRSGDLSVYWYQQSLDQGLQFLIQYYNGEERAKGNILERFSAQQFPDLHSELNLSSLELGDSALYFCASSVPGLAGAASTDTQYFGPGTRLTVL.

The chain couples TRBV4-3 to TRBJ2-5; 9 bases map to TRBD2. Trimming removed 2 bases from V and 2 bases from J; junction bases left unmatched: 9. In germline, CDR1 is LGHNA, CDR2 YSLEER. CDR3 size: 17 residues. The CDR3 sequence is CASSQSPDLAGQETQYF. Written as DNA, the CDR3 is TGCGCCAGCAGCCAAAGCCCAGATCTAGCGGGACAAGAGACCCAGTACTTC.